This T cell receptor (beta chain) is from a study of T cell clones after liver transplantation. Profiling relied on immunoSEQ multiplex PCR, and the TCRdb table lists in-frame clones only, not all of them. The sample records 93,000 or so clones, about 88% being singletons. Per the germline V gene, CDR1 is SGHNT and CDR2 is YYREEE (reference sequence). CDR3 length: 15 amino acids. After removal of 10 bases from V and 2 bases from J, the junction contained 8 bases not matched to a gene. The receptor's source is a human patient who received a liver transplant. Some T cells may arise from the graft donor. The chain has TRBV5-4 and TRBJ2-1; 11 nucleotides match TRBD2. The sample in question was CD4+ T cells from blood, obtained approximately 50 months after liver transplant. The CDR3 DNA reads TGTGCCGGGAATAGCGGGGGGGCCCCCTACAATGAGCAGTTCTTC. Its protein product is CAGNSGGAPYNEQFF.